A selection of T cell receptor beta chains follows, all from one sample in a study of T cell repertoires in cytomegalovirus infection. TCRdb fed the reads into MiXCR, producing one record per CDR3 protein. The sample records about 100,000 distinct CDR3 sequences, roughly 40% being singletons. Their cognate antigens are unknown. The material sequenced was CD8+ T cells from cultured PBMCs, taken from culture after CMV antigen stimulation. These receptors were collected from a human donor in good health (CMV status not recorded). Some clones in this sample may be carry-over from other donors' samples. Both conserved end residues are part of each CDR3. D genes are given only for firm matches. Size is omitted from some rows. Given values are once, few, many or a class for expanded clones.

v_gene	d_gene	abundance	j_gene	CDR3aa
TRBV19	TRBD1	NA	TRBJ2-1	CASSMAGGSYNEQFF
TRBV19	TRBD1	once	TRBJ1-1	CASSQGVGTEAFF
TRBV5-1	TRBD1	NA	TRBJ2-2	CASSLWGTGNTGELFF
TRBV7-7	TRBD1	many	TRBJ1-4	CASSLGTGNEKLFF
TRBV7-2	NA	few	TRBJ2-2	CASSSSHANTGELFF
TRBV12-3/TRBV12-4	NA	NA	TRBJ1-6	CASGLGDGNSPLHF
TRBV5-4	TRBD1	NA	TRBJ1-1	CASSWGQGGEAFF
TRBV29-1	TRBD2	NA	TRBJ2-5	CSVEGLAGGPETQYF
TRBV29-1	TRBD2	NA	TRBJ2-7	CSGIWTSGGNYEQYF
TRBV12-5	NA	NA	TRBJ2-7	CASGPGLTYEQYF
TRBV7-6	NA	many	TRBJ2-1	CASSLAPSEGANEQFF
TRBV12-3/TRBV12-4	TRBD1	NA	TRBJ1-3	CASATVGQGYSGNTIYF
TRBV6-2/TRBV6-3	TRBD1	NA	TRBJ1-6	CASSSDRISPLHF
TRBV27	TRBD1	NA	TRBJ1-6	CASKDGTGDSPLHF
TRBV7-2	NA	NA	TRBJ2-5	CASSPWAGETQYF
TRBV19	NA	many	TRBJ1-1	CASSIGGGTEAFF
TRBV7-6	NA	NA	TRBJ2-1	CASSLAMSSDEQFF
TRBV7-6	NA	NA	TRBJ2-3	CASSLGLYTDTQYF